The 2 T cell receptor beta chains below all came from one sample that was sequenced in a study of blood T cell repertoires in COVID-19. The method was immunoSEQ multiplex PCR; TCRdb's version includes in-frame clones alone and lacks a portion of them. The repertoire consists of some 250,000 clones, with about 68% occurring once and the leading ten covering more than 2.5%. Sequenced material: peripheral blood. These TCRs come from a woman older than 75 with acute or convalescent COVID-19.

The chain combines TRBV4-1 with TRBJ2-5; 8 bases align to TRBD2. J was trimmed by 5 bases and V by 1 base; bases with no gene match: 9. In germline, CDR1 is MGHRA, CDR2 YSYEKL. The CDR3 runs 16 residues. CDR3 amino acids: CASSQGSSGGRETQYF. The DNA for the CDR3 is TGCGCCAGCAGCCAAGGGAGCTCGGGGGGGCGGGAGACCCAGTACTTC.

J is TRBJ2-7 and V is TRBV6-2 or TRBV6-3, with TRBD2 identical over 10 bases. This CDR3 comprises 18 residues. The trim removed 5 bases at V and 4 bases at J, leaving 17 bases unmatched. Germline assignment: CDR1 MNHEY and CDR2 SVGEGT. The CDR3 region has the DNA TGTGCCAGCAGTCCATACGGCCTAGCGGGAGAAGGCCAATACGAGCAGTACTTC. The encoded protein is CASSPYGLAGEGQYEQYF.